One sample yielded the 31 T cell receptor beta chains listed below, sequenced in a study of T cells in women clearing cervical HPV infection. Profiling relied on immunoSEQ multiplex PCR, and the TCRdb table lists in-frame clones only, not all of them. Its table lists tens of thousands of clones. Sample: blood buffy coat. The source of these receptors is a woman aged 18-70 years with a cervical HPV16 infection that either progressed to CIN3+ or cleared (not recorded which).

CDR3 protein: CASSLGLQLNQPQHF. CDR3 DNA, as far as it was read: TGTGCCAGCAGTTTGGGACTCCAACTAAATCAGCCC. The chain links TRBV3-1 (or the pseudogene TRBV3-2) to TRBJ1-5; tentatively, D is TRBD1 (5 bases). The read terminates 3 residues ahead of where the CDR3 ends, so the germline J gene completes it. The CDR3 consists of 15 residues. Trimming took off 6 bases at V and 4 bases at J, with 16 bases between the two ends. CDR1 and CDR2 from the germline V gene are LGHDT and YNNKEL (reference sequence).

Remarks on this clone: The CDR3 is cut off 3 residues early in the read; its end comes from the germline J gene. In the same sample, other DNA sequences code for this CDR3. V gene TRBV7-6 combines with J gene TRBJ1-3; possible D gene TRBD1, 6 bases. V was pared by 4 bases and J by 3 bases, with 16 bases between. The CDR3 is made up of 16 amino acids. Germline lookup yields CDR1 SGHVS and CDR2 FNYEAQ. Incomplete CDR3 DNA: TGTGCCAGCAGCTCTGATCAGGGGTTCTATGGAAACACC. Its translation is CASSSDQGFYGNT. The full CDR3 protein reads CASSSDQGFYGNTIYF.

As concerns this clone: The read terminates 3 residues before the CDR3 end, so the remaining end is supplied by the germline J gene. The gene calls are TRBV5-5 and TRBJ1-6; D not certain. The germline V and J ends were trimmed by 4 bases and 4 bases, with 6 bases remaining between them. Germline-derived CDR1 and CDR2 are SGHKS and YYEKEE (reference sequence). The CDR3 is made up of 13 amino acids. The sequenced part of the CDR3 DNA is TGTGCCAGCAGCCCCCTTTATAATTCACCC. Encoded protein: CASSPLYNSP. The full CDR3 sequence reads CASSPLYNSPLHF. The full variable domain, completed using reference TRBV5-5 and TRBJ1-6, is DAGVTQSPTHLIKTRGQQVTLRCSPISGHKSVSWYQQVLGQGPQFIFQYYEKEERGRGNFPDRFSARQFPNYSSELNVNALLLGDSALYLCASSPLYNSPLHFGNGTRLTVT.

A word on this clone: The CDR3 extends 3 residues past the end of the read, so its final part is completed from the germline J gene. This chain uses TRBV20-1 with TRBJ1-1, with D perhaps TRBD1 (5 bases). V lost 0 bases to trimming and J lost 5 bases, with 10 bases between them. The CDR3 totals 13 residues. CDR1 is DFQATT, CDR2 SNEGSKA, per germline (reference sequence). The CDR3 protein is CSAREGGETEAFF. The CDR3 bases that were read are TGCAGTGCTAGAGAGGGGGGAGAGACTGAA.

Turning to this clone: The CDR3 end is not reached by the read, which stops 3 residues before it; the germline J gene fills it in. V gene TRBV30 combines with J gene TRBJ2-7; TRBD1 matches 8 bases. CDR1 is GTSNPN, CDR2 SVGIG, per germline (reference sequence). This CDR3 comprises 15 residues. The J segment lost 1 base and the V segment lost 7 bases, leaving 12 bases of the junction unmatched. This chain's CDR3 is CASIYTGTGSYEQYF. Incomplete CDR3 DNA: TGTGCCTCGATTTACACCGGGACAGGATCCTACGAG.

Remarks on this clone: The read halts 3 residues ahead of the CDR3 end, with the missing end drawn from the germline J gene. The chain recombines TRBV6-4 with TRBJ1-1; D is unresolved. Germline values: CDR1 MRHNA, CDR2 SNTAGT. CDR3 length equals 14 residues. The V end was cut by 6 bases, the J end by 1 base, with 12 bases between. The CDR3 sequence is CASSPGLENTEAFF. CDR3 bases read: TGTGCCAGCAGCCCCGGACTCGAGAACACTGAA.

For this clone: The read ends 3 residues early relative to the CDR3; the germline J gene fills the gap. The chain couples TRBV20-1 to TRBJ2-2; D gene uncertain. Deletions cut 3 bases from V and 3 bases from J, with 5 bases between. Germline CDR1 is DFQATT and CDR2 is SNEGSKA (reference sequence). The CDR3 contains 12 residues. CDR3 loop: CSASRYTGELFF. CDR3 bases read: TGCAGTGCTAGCAGATACACCGGGGAG.

Concerning this clone itself: The CDR3 end lies 3 residues beyond the end of the read and is filled in from the germline J gene. The gene calls are TRBV5-1 and TRBJ2-2, with TRBD1 as a possible D gene (6 bases). Germline CDR1 SGHRS, CDR2 YFSETQ. The CDR3 has 17 residues. This chain's CDR3 is CASSLGPGQATNEKLFF. The sequenced CDR3 bases are TGCGCCAGCAGCTTGGGACCGGGACAAGCAACTAATGAAAAG.

As regards this clone: From the germline J gene comes the end of the CDR3, since the read stops 3 residues before it. The chain uses TRBV5-1 and TRBJ1-4; D is possibly TRBD1 (5 bases). CDR1 SGHRS and CDR2 YFSETQ come from the germline V gene. V was clipped by 5 bases and J by 0 bases, with 11 bases between them. This CDR3 has 15 residues. The part of the CDR3 DNA that was read is TGCGCCAGCAGACAGGAGGAGGCAACTAATGAAAAA. Protein sequence: CASRQEEATNEK. The entire CDR3 sequence reads CASRQEEATNEKLFF.

Of note for this clone: The CDR3 goes on 3 residues after the read ends, and that part is filled in from the germline J gene. This chain connects TRBV5-1 to TRBJ2-5, with a possible D match to TRBD1 (5 bases). The CDR3 loop spans 13 amino acids. Germline CDR1 is SGHRS and CDR2 is YFSETQ. Trimming stripped 4 bases from V and 4 bases from J, with 11 bases between. The CDR3 here is CASSLRVAETQYF. Incomplete CDR3 DNA: TGCGCCAGCAGCCTCAGGGTTGCAGAGACC.

In the case of this clone: The read terminates 3 residues before the CDR3 end, so the remaining end is supplied by the germline J gene. This chain links TRBV2 with TRBJ1-6; TRBD1 matches at 9 bases. V was pared by 6 bases and J by 9 bases, with 3 bases of the junction left unmatched. This CDR3 contains 13 residues. Germline V CDR1 and CDR2: SNHLY, FYNNEI. CDR3 loop: CASRGQGGSPLHF. CDR3 DNA (partial): TGTGCCAGCAGGGGACAGGGCGGTTCACCC.

Turning to this clone: Read sequence stops 3 residues before the CDR3 end, and the germline J gene provides the missing end. The V and J genes are TRBV7-3 and TRBJ2-1; TRBD2 agrees at 9 bases. Germline V lookup: CDR1 SGHTA, CDR2 FQGTGA. V gave up 4 bases and J gave up 7 bases; unmatched junction bases: 8. The CDR3 runs to 15 residues. Here the CDR3 reads CASSSLAGAGNEQFF. The sequenced CDR3 bases are TGTGCCAGCAGCTCCTTAGCGGGAGCCGGTAATGAG.

A note on this clone: The CDR3 extends 3 residues past the end of the read, so its final part is completed from the germline J gene. This chain uses TRBV18 with TRBJ1-1, with 8 bases identical to TRBD1. Trimming removed 3 bases from V and 6 bases from J; junction bases left unmatched: 6. This CDR3 has 14 residues. The germline gives CDR1 KGHSH, CDR2 LQKENI. The CDR3 DNA, read in part, is TGTGCCAGCTCACCGTCGACAGGGGTCGCTGAA. This gives the protein CASSPSTGVAE. The whole CDR3 is CASSPSTGVAEAFF.

About this clone: From the germline J gene comes the end of the CDR3, since the read stops 3 residues before it. The chain couples TRBV19 to TRBJ2-2; D ambiguous. The CDR3 is 18 amino acids. Per germline, CDR1 LNHDA and CDR2 SQIVND (reference sequence). CDR3 DNA, as far as it was read: TGTGCCAGTAGTATAGAGTTTGAGTATGGCAGTACAAATGAAAAG. Protein product: CASSIEFEYGSTNEK. The full CDR3 protein reads CASSIEFEYGSTNEKLFF. Complete variable domain (other parts from reference TRBV19 and TRBJ2-2): DGGITQSPKYLFRKEGQNVTLSCEQNLNHDAMYWYRQDPGQGLRLIYYSQIVNDFQKGDIAEGYSVSREKKESFPLTVTSAQKNPTAFYLCASSIEFEYGSTNEKLFFGEGSRLTVL.

To note about this clone: Read coverage stops 3 residues before the CDR3 terminus; the germline J gene supplies the remainder. This chain joins TRBV19 and TRBJ1-2; tentatively, D is TRBD1 (5 bases). CDR1 is LNHDA, CDR2 SQIVND, per germline (reference sequence). This CDR3 spans 15 amino acids. Incomplete CDR3 DNA: TGTGCCAGTACCCAGGGAGCGACCCCCTACAATGAC. As protein: CASTQGATPYND. The whole CDR3 protein is CASTQGATPYNDYTF. The full variable domain, rest sourced from reference TRBV19 and TRBJ1-2, is DGGITQSPKYLFRKEGQNVTLSCEQNLNHDAMYWYRQDPGQGLRLIYYSQIVNDFQKGDIAEGYSVSREKKESFPLTVTSAQKNPTAFYLCASTQGATPYNDYTFGSGTRLTVV.

Regarding this clone: From the germline J gene comes the end of the CDR3, since the read stops 3 residues before it. The chain employs TRBV19 and TRBJ1-2; D is possibly TRBD1 (6 bases). The CDR3 sequence is 15 residues long. Germline CDR1 and CDR2: LNHDA and SQIVND (reference sequence). The covered CDR3 bases are TGTGCCAGTAGTAAGAGCGGGGGGGGCACAGATACC. As protein: CASSKSGGGTDT. In full, the CDR3 is CASSKSGGGTDTYTF.

Turning to this clone: The CDR3 extends 3 residues past the end of the read, so its final part is completed from the germline J gene. The chain joins TRBV10-3 to TRBJ1-4, with D possibly TRBD1 on 5 matching bases. CDR1 ENHRY and CDR2 SYGVKD come from the germline V gene. The CDR3 consists of 14 residues. The germline V and J ends were trimmed by 6 bases and 0 bases, with 8 bases remaining between them. CDR3 region: CAIRAGATNEKLFF. The DNA read from the CDR3 is TGTGCCATCAGAGCGGGGGCAACTAATGAAAAA.

Points on this clone: The read terminates 3 residues ahead of where the CDR3 ends, so the germline J gene completes it. This chain joins TRBV2 and TRBJ2-1, with TRBD2 matching over 8 bases. Germline trimming cut 1 base from V and 9 bases from J; bases unmatched to any gene: 2. The CDR3 sequence is 13 residues long. Germline CDR1 and CDR2: SNHLY and FYNNEI. The CDR3 bases that were read are TGTGCCAGCAGTGAAGAAGCGGGGGCTGAG. Its translation: CASSEEAGAE. The full CDR3 protein is CASSEEAGAEQFF.

On this clone: The junction shows a germline mismatch at one end, possibly a read error. Read data end 3 residues before the CDR3 end; the end is taken from the germline J gene. In the same sample, other DNA sequences code for this CDR3. The chain carries TRBV7-6 and TRBJ1-3; D is uncertain. Germline V CDR1 and CDR2: SGHVS, FNYEAQ. The CDR3 has 16 residues. CDR3 residues: CASSQRNANSGNTIYF. The sequenced part of the CDR3 DNA is TGTGCCAGCAGCCAGCGGAACGCCAACTCTGGAAACACA.

In the case of this clone: From the germline J gene comes the end of the CDR3, since the read stops 3 residues before it. This chain uses TRBV19 with TRBJ1-2, with D perhaps TRBD1 (5 bases). The germline CDR1 and CDR2 sequences are LNHDA and SQIVND (reference sequence). The CDR3 runs to 16 residues. The CDR3 DNA, read in part, is TGTGCCAGTAGTATAGCAGGGCACTCCTTCTACAATGAC. Its translation: CASSIAGHSFYND. The whole CDR3 region reads CASSIAGHSFYNDYTF.

Note on this clone: The CDR3 end lies 3 residues beyond the end of the read and is filled in from the germline J gene. The rearrangement joins TRBV5-1 to TRBJ2-2; maybe TRBD1 (6 bases). This CDR3 comprises 13 residues. Germline loops: CDR1 SGHRS, CDR2 YFSETQ. V was pared by 4 bases and J by 5 bases, with 9 bases between. CDR3 DNA (partial): TGCGCCAGCAGCCCTAGGGGGACCGGGGAG. Translated: CASSPRGTGE. In full, the CDR3 reads CASSPRGTGELFF. Full variable domain (missing parts from reference TRBV5-1 and TRBJ2-2): KAGVTQTPRYLIKTRGQQVTLSCSPISGHRSVSWYQQTPGQGLQFLFEYFSETQRNKGNFPGRFSGRQFSNSRSEMNVSTLELGDSALYLCASSPRGTGELFFGEGSRLTVL.

With respect to this clone: The read halts 3 residues ahead of the CDR3 end, with the missing end drawn from the germline J gene. The rearrangement joins TRBV5-1 to TRBJ2-5, with 9 bases fitting TRBD2. J gave up 5 bases and V 0 bases, and 5 bases lay outside the gene matches. Germline V gene sequence: CDR1 SGHRS, CDR2 YFSETQ. The CDR3 runs 15 residues. The sequenced part of the CDR3 DNA is TGCGCCAGCAGCTTGGGCGGGGGGGCGTTTGAGACC. It is translated as CASSLGGGAFET. The whole CDR3 protein reads CASSLGGGAFETQYF. The full variable domain, its missing parts supplied by reference TRBV5-1 and TRBJ2-5, is KAGVTQTPRYLIKTRGQQVTLSCSPISGHRSVSWYQQTPGQGLQFLFEYFSETQRNKGNFPGRFSGRQFSNSRSEMNVSTLELGDSALYLCASSLGGGAFETQYFGPGTRLLVL.

Of note for this clone: The CDR3 end falls 3 residues outside the read, so it is completed with the germline J gene. The chain has TRBV23-1 and TRBJ1-2; 7 bases agree with TRBD1. TRBV23-1 is an open reading frame whose function is uncertain. The CDR3 contains 14 residues. CDR3 DNA (partial): TGCGCCAGCGGATTCCGGGACAGAGCCTACGAC. Residues: CASGFRDRAYD. The complete CDR3 reads CASGFRDRAYDYTF.

Of note for this clone: The observed sequence ends 3 residues before the CDR3 terminus, with the missing tail filled in from the germline J gene. This chain uses TRBV18 with TRBJ1-2, with D perhaps TRBD1 (5 bases). The CDR3 spans 16 residues. CDR1 is KGHSH, CDR2 LQKENI, per germline. The CDR3 loop reads CASSPLQVQSNDDYTF. CDR3 bases read: TGTGCCAGCTCACCCCTACAGGTACAGTCGAACGACGAC.

In regard to this clone: The observed sequence ends 3 residues before the CDR3 terminus, with the missing tail filled in from the germline J gene. The J gene is TRBJ1-2, the V gene TRBV19, with D hard to call. This CDR3 is 13 amino acids long. Per germline, CDR1 LNHDA and CDR2 SQIVND (reference sequence). Trimming pared 7 bases from V and 0 bases from J, leaving 9 bases between. The CDR3 protein is CASTSAANYGYTF. The part of the CDR3 DNA that was read is TGTGCCAGTACAAGTGCAGCTAACTATGGC.

On this clone itself: The read falls 3 residues short of the CDR3 end, and the missing part is taken from the germline J gene. The chain joins TRBV19 to TRBJ1-6, with TRBD1 matching 7 bases. V dropped 4 bases and J dropped 5; count of bases not matched to a gene: 2. Per the germline V gene, CDR1 is LNHDA and CDR2 is SQIVND (reference sequence). The CDR3 extends over 14 amino acids. The CDR3 spells CASSRGQNNSPLHF. Partial CDR3 DNA: TGTGCCAGTAGTAGGGGACAGAATAATTCACCC.

Concerning this clone: Sequencing ends 3 residues short of the CDR3 end; the germline J gene provides the rest. This chain connects TRBV11-1 to TRBJ1-4, with D possibly TRBD1 on 5 matching bases. V lost 3 bases and J 7 bases, leaving 9 bases between the germline ends. CDR1 and CDR2 (germline): SGHAT, FQDESV (reference sequence). This CDR3 has 13 amino acids. The CDR3: CASSFRRGEKLFF. The CDR3 DNA, read in part, is TGTGCCAGCAGCTTCCGAAGGGGTGAAAAA.

On this clone itself: Sequencing ends 3 residues short of the CDR3 end; the germline J gene provides the rest. The chain carries TRBV20-1 and TRBJ2-5; 10 bases are shared with TRBD1. V lost 6 bases, J lost 1 base, and 11 bases stayed unmatched. The germline V gene encodes CDR1 DFQATT and CDR2 SNEGSKA (reference sequence). This CDR3 region has 16 residues. CDR3 in amino acids: CSALDVGTGVQETQYF. Partial CDR3 DNA: TGCAGTGCACTTGACGTCGGGACAGGGGTCCAAGAGACC.

For this clone: The read ends 3 residues before the CDR3 terminus; that terminus is restored from the germline J gene. The chain employs TRBV6-2 or TRBV6-3 and TRBJ1-4; the D is unclear. The CDR3 contains 13 residues. V gave up 8 bases and J gave up 6 bases, with 13 bases separating them. The V gene's germline CDR1 is MNHEY and CDR2 SVGEGT. Incomplete CDR3 DNA: TGTGCCAGCGGAGGGCCCTGGGATGAAAAA. Residues: CASGGPWDEK. The whole CDR3 region reads CASGGPWDEKLFF.

Worth noting for this clone: The read falls 3 residues short of the CDR3 end, and the missing part is taken from the germline J gene. The chain combines TRBV7-2 with TRBJ1-2; D might be TRBD1 (5 bases). CDR3 length: 15 residues. Germline V gene data show CDR1 as SGHTA and CDR2 as FQGNSA. Trimming cost V 5 bases and J 4 bases, with 17 bases left between them. The CDR3 is CASSRPDGGFYGYTF. The DNA read from the CDR3 is TGTGCCAGCAGCCGACCTGACGGGGGATTCTATGGC.

CDR3 loop: CSAGTSGSNEQFF. Incomplete CDR3 DNA: TGCAGCGCCGGGACTAGCGGGAGTAATGAG. This chain links TRBV29-1 with TRBJ2-1, with TRBD2 identical over 14 bases. The missing CDR3 end, 3 residues past where the read stops, is filled in from the germline J gene. Germline V gene lookup returns CDR1 SQVTM and CDR2 ANQGSEA. The CDR3 has 13 residues. The junction had 3 bases not matched to a gene; V was cut back by 7 bases and J by 7 bases.